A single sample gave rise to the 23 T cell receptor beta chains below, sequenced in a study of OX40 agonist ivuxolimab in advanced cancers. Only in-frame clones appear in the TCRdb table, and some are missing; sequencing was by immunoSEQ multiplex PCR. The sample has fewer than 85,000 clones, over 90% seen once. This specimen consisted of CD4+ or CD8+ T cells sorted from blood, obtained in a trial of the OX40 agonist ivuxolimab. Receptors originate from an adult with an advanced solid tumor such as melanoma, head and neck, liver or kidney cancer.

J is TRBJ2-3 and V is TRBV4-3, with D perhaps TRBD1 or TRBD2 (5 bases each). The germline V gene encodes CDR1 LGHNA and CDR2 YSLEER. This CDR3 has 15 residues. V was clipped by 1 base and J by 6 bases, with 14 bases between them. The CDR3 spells CASSQAVGAGDTQYF. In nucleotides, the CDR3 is TGCGCCAGCAGCCAAGCGGTGGGAGCAGGGGATACGCAGTATTTT.

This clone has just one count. Here the CDR3 DNA reads TGCGCCAGCAGCCAAGACGACAGGGGGGCAGATACGCAGTATTTT. This gives the protein CASSQDDRGADTQYF. The chain uses TRBV4-1 and TRBJ2-3; 9 nucleotides match TRBD1. The CDR3 has 15 amino acids. CDR1 and CDR2 (germline): MGHRA, YSYEKL. V trimming: 0 bases; J trimming: 4 bases; junction bases outside the gene matches: 2.

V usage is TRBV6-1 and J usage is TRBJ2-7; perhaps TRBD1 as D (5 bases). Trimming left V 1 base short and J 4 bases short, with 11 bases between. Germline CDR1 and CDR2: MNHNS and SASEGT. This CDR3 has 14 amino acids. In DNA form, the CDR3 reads TGTGCCAGCAGTGAAGGTGGCAGGGCGTACGAGCAGTACTTC. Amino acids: CASSEGGRAYEQYF.

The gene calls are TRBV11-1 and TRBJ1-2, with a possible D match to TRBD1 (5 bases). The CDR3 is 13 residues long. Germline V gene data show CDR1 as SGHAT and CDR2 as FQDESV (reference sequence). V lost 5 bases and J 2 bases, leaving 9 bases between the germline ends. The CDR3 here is CASSPDTNYGYTF. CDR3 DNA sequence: TGTGCCAGCAGCCCGGACACGAACTATGGCTACACCTTC.

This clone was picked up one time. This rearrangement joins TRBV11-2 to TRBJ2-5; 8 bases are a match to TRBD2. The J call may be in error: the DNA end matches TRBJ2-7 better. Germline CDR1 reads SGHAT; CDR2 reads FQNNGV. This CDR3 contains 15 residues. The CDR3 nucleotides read TGTGCCAGCAGCTTTGATCGGGAGGGGAATTACGAGCAGTACTTC. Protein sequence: CASSFDREGNYEQYF.

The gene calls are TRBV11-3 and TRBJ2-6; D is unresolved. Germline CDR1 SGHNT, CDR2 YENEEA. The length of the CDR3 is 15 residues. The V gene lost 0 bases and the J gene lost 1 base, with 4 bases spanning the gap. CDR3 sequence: CASSLDGSGANVLTF. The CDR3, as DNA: TGTGCCAGCAGCTTAGATGGGTCTGGGGCCAACGTCCTGACTTTC.

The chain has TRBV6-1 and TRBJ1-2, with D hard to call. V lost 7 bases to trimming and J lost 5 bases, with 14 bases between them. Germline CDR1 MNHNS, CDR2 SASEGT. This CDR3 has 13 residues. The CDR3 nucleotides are TGTGCCAGCACCTACCTGGACCCTTATGGCTACACCTTC. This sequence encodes CASTYLDPYGYTF.

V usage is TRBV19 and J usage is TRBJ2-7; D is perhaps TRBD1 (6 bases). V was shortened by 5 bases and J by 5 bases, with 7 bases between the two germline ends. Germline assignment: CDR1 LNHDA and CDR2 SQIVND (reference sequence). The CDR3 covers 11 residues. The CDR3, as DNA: TGTGCCAGTAGTCAGGGGAACGAGCAGTACTTC. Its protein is CASSQGNEQYF.

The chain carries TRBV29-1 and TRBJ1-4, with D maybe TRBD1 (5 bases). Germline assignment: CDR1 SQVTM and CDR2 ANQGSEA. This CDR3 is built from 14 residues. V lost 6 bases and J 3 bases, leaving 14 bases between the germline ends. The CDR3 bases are TGCAGCGTACGCATCCAGGGCGCTAATGAAAAACTGTTTTTT. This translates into CSVRIQGANEKLFF.

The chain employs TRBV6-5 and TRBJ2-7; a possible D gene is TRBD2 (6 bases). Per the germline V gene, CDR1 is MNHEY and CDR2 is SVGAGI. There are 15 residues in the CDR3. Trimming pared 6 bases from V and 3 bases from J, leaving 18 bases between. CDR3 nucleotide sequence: TGTGCCAGCAGAAGCGCCGGGACGGGAGACTACGAGCAGTACTTC. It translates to CASRSAGTGDYEQYF.

CDR3 sequence (DNA): TGTGCCAGCAGTTACGGGACAGGGGGCGGCAATCAGCCCCAGCATTTT. Protein sequence: CASSYGTGGGNQPQHF. The V and J genes are TRBV6-6 and TRBJ1-5, with TRBD1 identical over 12 bases. The CDR3 loop spans 16 amino acids. J lost 2 bases, V lost 2 bases, and 1 base had no gene match. Germline lookup yields CDR1 MNHNY and CDR2 SVGAGI (reference sequence).

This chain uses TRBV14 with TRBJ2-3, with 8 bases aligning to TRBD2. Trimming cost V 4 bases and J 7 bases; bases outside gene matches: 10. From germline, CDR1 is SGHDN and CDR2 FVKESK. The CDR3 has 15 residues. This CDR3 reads CASSLGTSPVYTQYF. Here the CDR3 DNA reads TGTGCCAGCAGCCTGGGGACTAGTCCGGTATATACGCAGTATTTT.

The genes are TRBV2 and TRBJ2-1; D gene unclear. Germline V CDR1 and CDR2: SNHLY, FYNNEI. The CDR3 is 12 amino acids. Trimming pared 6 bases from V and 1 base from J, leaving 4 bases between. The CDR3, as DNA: TGTGCCAGCAGCGATTCCTACAATGAGCAGTTCTTC. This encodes CASSDSYNEQFF. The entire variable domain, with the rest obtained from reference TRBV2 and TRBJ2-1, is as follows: EPEVTQTPSHQVTQMGQEVILRCVPISNHLYFYWYRQILGQKVEFLVSFYNNEISEKSEIFDDQFSVERPDGSNFTLKIRSTKLEDSAMYFCASSDSYNEQFFGPGTRLTVL.

The CDR3 DNA reads as TGTGCCAGTAGTATGGCGGGGGGCCGAACTGAAGCTTTCTTT. This codes for CASSMAGGRTEAFF. The rearrangement uses TRBV19 and TRBJ1-1, with D perhaps TRBD1 (6 bases). The CDR3 contains 14 residues. Trimming shortened V by 3 bases and J by 5 bases, and 13 bases separated the two germline ends. In germline, CDR1 is LNHDA, CDR2 SQIVND (reference sequence).

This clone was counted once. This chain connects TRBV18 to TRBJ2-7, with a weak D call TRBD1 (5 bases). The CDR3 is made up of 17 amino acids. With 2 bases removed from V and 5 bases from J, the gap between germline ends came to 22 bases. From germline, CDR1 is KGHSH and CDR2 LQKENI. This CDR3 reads CASSPNVAGQGTHEQYF. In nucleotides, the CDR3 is TGTGCCAGCTCACCAAACGTTGCAGGTCAGGGTACCCACGAGCAGTACTTC.

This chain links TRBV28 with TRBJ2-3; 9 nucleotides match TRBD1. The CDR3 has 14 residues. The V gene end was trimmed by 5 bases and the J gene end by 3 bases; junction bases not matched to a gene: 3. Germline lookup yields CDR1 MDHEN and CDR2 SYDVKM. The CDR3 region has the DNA TGTGCCAGCAGTAGACAGGGGGGGACAGATACGCAGTATTTT. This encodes CASSRQGGTDTQYF.

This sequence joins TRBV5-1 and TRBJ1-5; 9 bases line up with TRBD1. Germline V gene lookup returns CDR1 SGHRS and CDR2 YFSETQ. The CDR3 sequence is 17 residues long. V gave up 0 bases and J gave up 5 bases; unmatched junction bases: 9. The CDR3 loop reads CASSLAGTGFGDQPQHF. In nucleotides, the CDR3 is TGCGCCAGCAGCTTGGCCGGGACAGGGTTCGGGGATCAGCCCCAGCATTTT. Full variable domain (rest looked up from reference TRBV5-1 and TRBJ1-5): KAGVTQTPRYLIKTRGQQVTLSCSPISGHRSVSWYQQTPGQGLQFLFEYFSETQRNKGNFPGRFSGRQFSNSRSEMNVSTLELGDSALYLCASSLAGTGFGDQPQHFGDGTRLSIL.

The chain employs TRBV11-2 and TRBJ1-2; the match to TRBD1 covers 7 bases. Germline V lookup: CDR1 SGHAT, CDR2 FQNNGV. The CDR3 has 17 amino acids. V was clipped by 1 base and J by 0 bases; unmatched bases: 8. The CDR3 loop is CASSLGGTGQTNYGYTF. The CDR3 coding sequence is TGTGCCAGCAGCTTAGGGGGGACGGGACAGACTAACTATGGCTACACCTTC.

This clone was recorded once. CDR3 DNA: TGTGCCAGCAAGGGACTAGCGGGAGGCGGAACCTACGAGCAGTACTTC. It is translated as CASKGLAGGGTYEQYF. This chain links TRBV28 with TRBJ2-7; 15 bases are a match to TRBD2. This CDR3 is 16 amino acids long. J was trimmed by 2 bases and V by 7 bases; bases with no gene match: 6. Germline values: CDR1 MDHEN, CDR2 SYDVKM.

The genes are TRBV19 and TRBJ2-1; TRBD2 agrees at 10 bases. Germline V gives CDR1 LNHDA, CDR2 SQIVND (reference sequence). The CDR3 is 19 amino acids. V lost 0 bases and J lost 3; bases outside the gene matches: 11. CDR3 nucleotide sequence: TGTGCCAGTAGTATAGATGTGGCTAGCGGGAGTCCTTTCTACAATGAGCAGTTCTTC. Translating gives CASSIDVASGSPFYNEQFF.

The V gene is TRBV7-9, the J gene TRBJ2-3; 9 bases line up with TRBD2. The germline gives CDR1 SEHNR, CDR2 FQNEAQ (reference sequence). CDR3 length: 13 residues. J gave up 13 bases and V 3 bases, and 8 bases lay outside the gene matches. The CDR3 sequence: CASSFDLAGVEYF. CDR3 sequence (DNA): TGTGCCAGCAGCTTCGATTTAGCGGGGGTTGAGTATTTT.

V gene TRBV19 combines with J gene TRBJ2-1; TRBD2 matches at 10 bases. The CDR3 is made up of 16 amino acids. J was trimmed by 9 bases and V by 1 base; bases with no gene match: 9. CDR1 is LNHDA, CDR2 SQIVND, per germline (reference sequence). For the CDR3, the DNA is TGTGCCAGTAGTATAGTAACAGCGGGAGGGCTGAGTGAGCAGTTCTTC. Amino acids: CASSIVTAGGLSEQFF.

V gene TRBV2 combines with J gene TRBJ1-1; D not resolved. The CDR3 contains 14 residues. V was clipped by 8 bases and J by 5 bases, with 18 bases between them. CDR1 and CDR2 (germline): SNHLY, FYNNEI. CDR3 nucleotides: TGTGCCAGCGTGTACGGGGTAGGGAGGACTGAAGCTTTCTTT. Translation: CASVYGVGRTEAFF.